Below are 21 T cell receptor beta chains sequenced from a single sample in a study of blood T cell repertoires in COVID-19. Sequencing used immunoSEQ multiplex PCR; TCRdb keeps in-frame clones, though not all of them. The sample lists more than 80,000 clones, around 86% occurring once. The specimen was peripheral blood. These receptors were collected from a man aged 40-50 years with acute or convalescent COVID-19.

This chain uses TRBV19 with TRBJ2-1; possibly TRBD2 for D (5 bases). The germline V gene has CDR1 LNHDA and CDR2 SQIVND (reference sequence). The germline V and J ends were trimmed by 3 bases and 4 bases, with 19 bases remaining between them. This CDR3 spans 17 amino acids. CDR3 amino acids: CASSIAAGNTAYNEQFF. The DNA of the CDR3 is TGTGCCAGTAGTATTGCCGCCGGGAATACCGCATACAATGAGCAGTTCTTC.

This clone was detected once. The chain uses TRBV7-2 and TRBJ2-3, with 11 bases aligning to TRBD1. CDR1 and CDR2 from the germline V gene are SGHTA and FQGNSA. V shed 0 bases and J 2 bases; nucleotides not matched to a gene: 7. The CDR3 has 18 amino acids. For the CDR3, the DNA is TGTGCCAGCAGCTTAGCCTTCGGACAGGGGGCGATCACAGATACGCAGTATTTT. Translated, it gives CASSLAFGQGAITDTQYF.

This clone was detected only once. The chain employs TRBV5-1 and TRBJ2-7, with 8 positions matching TRBD2. Germline CDR1 SGHRS, CDR2 YFSETQ. Losses at the gene ends were 4 bases for V and 3 bases for J; bases not matched to a gene: 9. The length of the CDR3 is 15 residues. Here the CDR3 reads CASSMTPGLDYEQYF. The CDR3, as DNA: TGCGCCAGCAGCATGACCCCGGGACTAGACTACGAGCAGTACTTC.

V gene TRBV6-6 combines with J gene TRBJ2-7; a possible D gene is TRBD1 (6 bases). Between the trimmed V and J ends, which lost 0 bases and 4 bases, there was a span of 10 bases. The CDR3 is 14 residues long. Looked up from germline, CDR1 is MNHNY and CDR2 is SVGAGI (reference sequence). In DNA form, the CDR3 reads TGTGCCAGCAGTTACTCGGGGGCGGTTTACGAGCAGTACTTC. Its translation is CASSYSGAVYEQYF.

V gene TRBV6-5 combines with J gene TRBJ2-4; TRBD1 might be the D (6 bases). Per the germline V gene, CDR1 is MNHEY and CDR2 is SVGAGI. CDR3 size: 15 residues. V lost 2 bases to trimming and J lost 5 bases, with 13 bases between them. The CDR3 sequence: CASSYDRFGENIQYF. CDR3 DNA sequence: TGTGCCAGCAGTTACGACAGGTTTGGGGAAAACATTCAGTACTTC.

This clone has only one observation. In DNA, the CDR3 is TGTGCCAGCAGCTTAAGAGCGGGGGATTTAGAGACCCAGTACTTC. Residues: CASSLRAGDLETQYF. This chain joins TRBV7-2 and TRBJ2-5, with 8 bases that match TRBD2. J was trimmed by 4 bases and V by 2 bases; bases with no gene match: 6. The germline V gene encodes CDR1 SGHTA and CDR2 FQGNSA. The CDR3 has 15 amino acids.

The chain's CDR3 is CASSQEIWSLEQFF. DNA of the CDR3: TGCGCCAGCAGCCAAGAAATTTGGAGTCTCGAGCAGTTCTTC. V and J are TRBV4-1 and TRBJ2-1; no definite D call. The CDR3 consists of 14 residues. V was cut by 0 bases and J by 10 bases, with 13 bases left in between. Germline lookup yields CDR1 MGHRA and CDR2 YSYEKL.

The V gene is TRBV7-2, the J gene TRBJ1-6; TRBD1 might be the D (6 bases). CDR1 and CDR2 (germline): SGHTA, FQGNSA. The CDR3 length is 12 residues. V was pared by 5 bases and J by 10 bases, with 9 bases between. CDR3 nucleotides: TGTGCCAGCAGCCACAGGGCCTCACCCCTCCACTTT. As protein: CASSHRASPLHF.

This chain uses TRBV27 with TRBJ2-5, with TRBD1 matching over 8 bases. Losses at the gene ends were 5 bases for V and 4 bases for J; bases not matched to a gene: 6. This CDR3 is 14 amino acids long. CDR1 and CDR2 (germline): MNHEY, SMNVEV (reference sequence). The CDR3 reads CASSPEDRAETQYF. In DNA form, the CDR3 reads TGTGCCAGCAGTCCCGAGGACAGGGCAGAGACCCAGTACTTC.

The rearrangement joins TRBV4-3 to TRBJ1-1; 9 bases are shared with TRBD1. Germline V gene sequence: CDR1 LGHNA, CDR2 YSLEER. With V trimmed by 2 bases and J by 6 bases, 7 bases remained unmatched. This CDR3 has 15 amino acids. The CDR3 reads CASSQNPQGAAEAFF. The CDR3 nucleotides are TGCGCCAGCAGCCAAAACCCACAGGGGGCCGCTGAAGCTTTCTTT.

The V and J genes are TRBV29-1 and TRBJ2-5, with TRBD1 matching over 9 bases. Germline CDR1 SQVTM, CDR2 ANQGSEA. V trimming: 7 bases; J trimming: 4 bases; junction bases outside the gene matches: 7. CDR3 length: 13 residues. The CDR3 spells CSARDRVGETQYF. The CDR3, as DNA: TGCAGCGCCCGGGACAGGGTGGGAGAGACCCAGTACTTC.

The V call is TRBV19, the J call TRBJ2-4, with no clear D. This CDR3 is built from 14 residues. V was clipped by 5 bases and J by 0 bases, with 8 bases between them. Germline V lookup: CDR1 LNHDA, CDR2 SQIVND (reference sequence). CDR3 in amino acids: CASSPYSAKNIQYF. The CDR3 DNA reads as TGTGCCAGTAGTCCGTACTCAGCCAAAAACATTCAGTACTTC.

This chain connects TRBV18 to TRBJ2-6; no clear D gene. The V end lost 3 bases, the J end lost 2 bases, and 14 bases lay between the germline ends. The germline CDR1 and CDR2 sequences are KGHSH and LQKENI. CDR3 length: 17 amino acids. The CDR3 DNA follows: TGTGCCAGCTCACCGACACCCCGCAGGACTGGGGCCAACGTCCTGACTTTC. The encoded protein is CASSPTPRRTGANVLTF.

The CDR3 sequence is CASSADRSRPQHF. For the CDR3, the DNA is TGTGCCAGCAGCGCGGACAGGTCCCGGCCCCAGCATTTT. The chain carries TRBV3-1 (or the pseudogene TRBV3-2) and TRBJ1-5; TRBD1 matches 7 bases. The CDR3 contains 13 residues. J lost 9 bases, V lost 5 bases, and 7 bases had no gene match. CDR1 is LGHDT and CDR2 is YNNKEL in the germline V gene (reference sequence).

The genes are TRBV4-3 and TRBJ2-1; TRBD2 agrees at 10 bases. The CDR3 covers 18 residues. V shed 1 base, J shed 2 bases, and the junction held 8 bases outside the gene matches. The germline V gene has CDR1 LGHNA and CDR2 YSLEER. The CDR3 reads CASSQGAGGPVTYNEQFF. The CDR3 DNA is TGCGCCAGCAGCCAAGGAGCGGGGGGGCCCGTCACCTACAATGAGCAGTTCTTC.

The V and J genes are TRBV15 and TRBJ2-2; D is possibly TRBD2 (5 bases). From germline, CDR1 is LNHNV and CDR2 YYDKDF (reference sequence). The CDR3 length is 15 residues. Trimming left V 0 bases short and J 4 bases short, with 9 bases between. The CDR3 loop reads CATSRDLGSTGELFF. CDR3 in DNA: TGTGCCACCAGCAGAGATCTGGGGAGCACCGGGGAGCTGTTTTTT.

The chain is built from TRBV4-1 and TRBJ2-2; the match to TRBD1 covers 9 bases. The length of the CDR3 is 16 residues. CDR1 and CDR2 from the germline V gene are MGHRA and YSYEKL. The J segment lost 4 bases and the V segment lost 4 bases, leaving 7 bases of the junction unmatched. CDR3: CASSPRTGVRTGELFF. CDR3 DNA sequence: TGCGCCAGCAGCCCCAGGACAGGGGTTCGCACCGGGGAGCTGTTTTTT.

This clone is a singleton in its sample. The chain has TRBV11-2 and TRBJ2-1, with 9 bases lining up with TRBD1. CDR1 SGHAT and CDR2 FQNNGV come from the germline V gene. V was clipped by 2 bases and J by 9 bases; unmatched bases: 5. The CDR3 spans 14 residues. CDR3 sequence: CASSLTTGGGEQFF. The CDR3 DNA follows: TGTGCCAGCAGCTTAACGACAGGGGGGGGTGAGCAGTTCTTC.

This chain joins TRBV27 and TRBJ1-2; 9 bases are a match to TRBD1. Germline CDR1 and CDR2: MNHEY and SMNVEV (reference sequence). V dropped 4 bases and J dropped 6; count of bases not matched to a gene: 6. The CDR3 is made up of 14 amino acids. This CDR3 is CASSSTGTGHGYTF. The CDR3 bases are TGTGCCAGCAGTTCCACCGGGACAGGGCATGGCTACACCTTC.

J is TRBJ1-4 and V is TRBV27; TRBD1 is a possible D gene (5 bases). This CDR3 is 17 amino acids long. Trimming took off 1 base at V and 7 bases at J, with 19 bases between the two ends. Per the germline V gene, CDR1 is MNHEY and CDR2 is SMNVEV (reference sequence). Here the CDR3 DNA reads TGTGCCAGCAGTTTATTATTCTCGGGGGTGGGAATTGAAAAACTGTTTTTT. Amino acid sequence: CASSLLFSGVGIEKLFF.

The J gene is TRBJ2-1, the V gene TRBV5-8; D possibly corresponds to TRBD1 (5 bases). Germline V gene data show CDR1 as SGHTS and CDR2 as YDEGEE. The CDR3 extends over 16 amino acids. With 4 bases removed from V and 0 bases from J, the gap between germline ends came to 14 bases. Here the CDR3 reads CASSARTPSSYNEQFF. CDR3 DNA sequence: TGTGCCAGCAGCGCGCGGACACCGAGCTCCTACAATGAGCAGTTCTTC.